These T cell receptor beta chains were read from a single sample in a study of CD8 T cells in Susac syndrome. TCRdb reanalysed the immunoSEQ multiplex PCR reads using MiXCR and keeps one entry per CDR3 protein. This sample has 130,000 or so distinct CDR3 sequences; over 80% occur once, and the top ten carry around 0.51%. Sequenced sample: CD8+ T cells from PBMCs. All receptors come from a human donor with multiple sclerosis. The CDR3 runs from the conserved cysteine through the conserved F or W. The D gene is left open where the match is weak. Part of the rows lack a size; the others show once, few, many or a class for expanded clones.

clone_size: once; cdr3_length: 12; v_call: TRBV4-1; d_call: .; j_call: TRBJ2-1; cdr3_nt: TGCGCCAGTAGTCAGCACCAAAATGAGCAGTTCTTC; cdr3_aa: CASSQHQNEQFF
clone_size: few; cdr3_length: 16; v_call: TRBV7-8; d_call: .; j_call: TRBJ2-7; cdr3_nt: TGTGCCAGCAGCCCCCCTACAGTAGGGGGTTCCTACGAGCAGTACTTC; cdr3_aa: CASSPPTVGGSYEQYF
clone_size: few; cdr3_length: 14; v_call: TRBV6-5; d_call: TRBD1; j_call: TRBJ2-7; cdr3_nt: TGTGCCAGCAGTTACGGGACAGGGGTTAACGAGCAGTACTTC; cdr3_aa: CASSYGTGVNEQYF
clone_size: .; cdr3_length: 15; v_call: TRBV15; d_call: .; j_call: TRBJ2-7; cdr3_nt: TGTGCCACCAGCAGAGAAGGGGAAACTTCCTACGAGCAGTACTTC; cdr3_aa: CATSREGETSYEQYF
clone_size: .; cdr3_length: 13; v_call: TRBV5-1; d_call: TRBD1; j_call: TRBJ2-1; cdr3_nt: TGCGCCAGCAGCCCGACAGGGGTGAATGAGCAGTTCTTC; cdr3_aa: CASSPTGVNEQFF
clone_size: .; cdr3_length: 16; v_call: TRBV28; d_call: .; j_call: TRBJ1-2; cdr3_nt: TGTGCCAGCAGGAAGAATGGTGGGGGGCTAGACAATGGCTACACCTTC; cdr3_aa: CASRKNGGGLDNGYTF
clone_size: .; cdr3_length: 15; v_call: TRBV7-2; d_call: .; j_call: TRBJ2-5; cdr3_nt: TGTGCCAGCAGCTTAGGCCCCTACCTCCAAGAGACCCAGTACTTC; cdr3_aa: CASSLGPYLQETQYF
clone_size: .; cdr3_length: 14; v_call: TRBV2; d_call: .; j_call: TRBJ2-5; cdr3_nt: TGTGCCAGCACTGAGGGCCCATCTGGAGAGACCCAGTACTTC; cdr3_aa: CASTEGPSGETQYF
clone_size: .; cdr3_length: 15; v_call: TRBV20-1; d_call: .; j_call: TRBJ2-7; cdr3_nt: TGCAGTGCCCCCTCCCGCAGGAACCCCCTCTACGAGCAGTACTTC; cdr3_aa: CSAPSRRNPLYEQYF
clone_size: once; cdr3_length: 15; v_call: TRBV21-1; d_call: .; j_call: TRBJ1-2; cdr3_nt: TGTGCCAGCAGCAAACGCAGAGGCTCTAACTATGGCTACACCTTC; cdr3_aa: CASSKRRGSNYGYTF
clone_size: .; cdr3_length: 13; v_call: TRBV30; d_call: .; j_call: TRBJ1-6; cdr3_nt: TGTGCCTGGAACTACGGGGTCATTTCACCCCTCCACTTT; cdr3_aa: CAWNYGVISPLHF
clone_size: few; cdr3_length: 16; v_call: TRBV7-3; d_call: .; j_call: TRBJ1-1; cdr3_nt: TGTGCCAGCAGCCCAACCATGGGACCTCTGAACACTGAAGCTTTCTTT; cdr3_aa: CASSPTMGPLNTEAFF
clone_size: .; cdr3_length: 13; v_call: TRBV12-5; d_call: .; j_call: TRBJ1-1; cdr3_nt: TGTGCTAGTGGCCTCGACCGGAACACTGAAGCTTTCTTT; cdr3_aa: CASGLDRNTEAFF
clone_size: .; cdr3_length: 14; v_call: TRBV28; d_call: TRBD2; j_call: TRBJ2-1; cdr3_nt: TGTGCCAGCAGCTGGGGGGGGACCTACAATGAGCAGTTCTTC; cdr3_aa: CASSWGGTYNEQFF
clone_size: .; cdr3_length: 17; v_call: TRBV5-1; d_call: .; j_call: TRBJ2-1; cdr3_nt: TGCGCCAGCAGCATCAAGACAGGTGGAAGGACTGGCAATGAGCAGTTCTTC; cdr3_aa: CASSIKTGGRTGNEQFF
clone_size: .; cdr3_length: 15; v_call: TRBV7-7; d_call: TRBD2; j_call: TRBJ2-3; cdr3_nt: TGTGCTAGCAGCGTGCGGGGGGCAATCACAGATACGCAGTATTTT; cdr3_aa: CASSVRGAITDTQYF
clone_size: .; cdr3_length: 14; v_call: TRBV5-6; d_call: TRBD2; j_call: TRBJ2-5; cdr3_nt: TGTGCCAGCAGCACCAGGGAGGGCGTAGAGACCCAGTACTTC; cdr3_aa: CASSTREGVETQYF
clone_size: .; cdr3_length: 14; v_call: TRBV29-1; d_call: .; j_call: TRBJ2-1; cdr3_nt: TGCAGCGTCCAGCCGGGACCCTCCTACAATGAGCAGTTCTTC; cdr3_aa: CSVQPGPSYNEQFF
clone_size: .; cdr3_length: 13; v_call: TRBV29-1; d_call: .; j_call: TRBJ2-1; cdr3_nt: TGCAGCGTTCCCACCAACCAACGCAATGAGCAGTTCTTC; cdr3_aa: CSVPTNQRNEQFF
clone_size: few; cdr3_length: 15; v_call: TRBV6-1; d_call: TRBD1; j_call: TRBJ2-5; cdr3_nt: TGTGCCAGCAGTGACGAGACAGGGAGACGGGAGACCCAGTACTTC; cdr3_aa: CASSDETGRRETQYF
clone_size: .; cdr3_length: 15; v_call: TRBV27; d_call: TRBD2; j_call: TRBJ2-1; cdr3_nt: TGTGCCAGCAGCCGGATGACTAGCGGTAACAATGAGCAGTTCTTC; cdr3_aa: CASSRMTSGNNEQFF
clone_size: once; cdr3_length: 19; v_call: TRBV7-8; d_call: TRBD2; j_call: TRBJ2-1; cdr3_nt: TGTGCCAGCAGCTTAGCGCCTGTGCCGGGACTAGCGGGAAACAATGAGCAGTTCTTC; cdr3_aa: CASSLAPVPGLAGNNEQFF
clone_size: few; cdr3_length: 15; v_call: TRBV6-2/TRBV6-3; d_call: .; j_call: TRBJ1-5; cdr3_nt: TGTGCCAGCAGTTACGTTTTGGGGGCCTGGGAGCCCCAGCATTTT; cdr3_aa: CASSYVLGAWEPQHF
clone_size: .; cdr3_length: 14; v_call: TRBV12-3/TRBV12-4; d_call: TRBD1; j_call: TRBJ2-1; cdr3_nt: TGTGCCAGCAGTCCCCCGACAGGGGGCCATGAGCAGTTCTTC; cdr3_aa: CASSPPTGGHEQFF
clone_size: .; cdr3_length: 13; v_call: TRBV7-9; d_call: .; j_call: TRBJ1-2; cdr3_nt: TGTGCCAGCAGCCCGGTGGGTCCTTATGGCTACACCTTC; cdr3_aa: CASSPVGPYGYTF
clone_size: few; cdr3_length: 16; v_call: TRBV5-1; d_call: .; j_call: TRBJ2-7; cdr3_nt: TGCGCCAGCAGCTCCGGGCAGGGGACGAGCTCCTACGAGCAGTACTTC; cdr3_aa: CASSSGQGTSSYEQYF
clone_size: .; cdr3_length: 14; v_call: TRBV7-3; d_call: TRBD2; j_call: TRBJ2-1; cdr3_nt: TGTGCCAGCAGCTTATACCCTAGCGGGAATGAGCAGTTCTTC; cdr3_aa: CASSLYPSGNEQFF
clone_size: .; cdr3_length: 15; v_call: TRBV6-5; d_call: .; j_call: TRBJ1-1; cdr3_nt: TGTGCCAGCAGTTACTCGAAGGGAGGTAACACTGAAGCTTTCTTT; cdr3_aa: CASSYSKGGNTEAFF